This TCR beta chain is from a study of blood T cell repertoires in COVID-19. The overall study: Samples taken during acute and convalescent COVID-19 were collected in the United States, Italy and Spain. PBMCs, B-cell-depleted T cells, or T cells provided the cDNA or gDNA that made up the material.

The germline V and J ends were trimmed by 0 bases and 0 bases, with 7 bases remaining between them. Germline V gene data show CDR1 as SGDLS and CDR2 as YYNGEE. The CDR3 has 15 amino acids. Original handling: Amplification with reference gene primers provided the estimates of nucleated cell counts. Method: immunoSEQ multiplex PCR; TCRdb's copy keeps in-frame clones and lacks some. That table furnishes V, J and clone size, whereas the DNA furnished D and trimming. The profile shows approximately 330,000 clones, roughly 90% of them singletons. The TCR sequence derives from a woman aged 45-65 years with active or convalescent COVID-19. The chain employs TRBV9 and TRBJ1-3; no clear D gene. Sequencing input: peripheral blood. The CDR3 DNA sequence: TGTGCCAGCAGCGTAGAGGAGAGCTCTGGAAACACCATATATTTT. It is translated as CASSVEESSGNTIYF.